The 11 T cell receptor beta chains listed next were all sequenced from one sample in a study of cytomegalovirus exposure and HLA in healthy donors. Primers: 60 Vbeta forward and 13 Jbeta reverse. Produced via immunoSEQ multiplex PCR; TCRdb's table is partial and in-frame only. The sample includes tens of thousands of clones, 81% of them seen just once. The sample taken for sequencing was PBMCs. The receptors were gathered from a human donor in good health.

V gene TRBV19 combines with J gene TRBJ2-3; no firm D call. The CDR3 sequence is 15 residues long. The germline gives CDR1 LNHDA, CDR2 SQIVND (reference sequence). Trimming took 6 bases from V and 0 from J, leaving 13 bases between them. The CDR3 is CASRSEVTSTDTQYF. The CDR3 DNA sequence: TGTGCCAGTAGATCCGAAGTGACTAGCACAGATACGCAGTATTTT.

This clone showed up just a few times. The J gene is TRBJ2-1, the V gene TRBV6-6; D might be TRBD2 (6 bases). CDR3 length: 10 residues. Per germline, CDR1 MNHNY and CDR2 SVGAGI (reference sequence). Trimming removed 7 bases from V and 8 bases from J, with 6 bases in between. CDR3 sequence: CASTGDEQFF. CDR3 in DNA: TGTGCCAGCACGGGAGATGAGCAGTTCTTC.

This clone was observed a handful of times. V and J are TRBV6-1 and TRBJ1-6, with D uncertain. V lost 0 bases and J 5 bases, leaving 14 bases between the germline ends. This CDR3 spans 17 amino acids. Germline CDR1 MNHNS, CDR2 SASEGT. For the CDR3, the DNA is TGTGCCAGCAGTGAAGCGTTTGGAGGGTGGGATAATTCACCCCTCCACTTT. Protein: CASSEAFGGWDNSPLHF.

The chain has TRBV7-9 and TRBJ2-5; 8 positions match TRBD2. Trimming at V came to 1 base and at J to 5 bases, leaving 9 bases not matched to a gene. Germline loops: CDR1 SEHNR, CDR2 FQNEAQ (reference sequence). The CDR3 runs to 16 residues. Here the CDR3 DNA reads TGTGCCAGCAGCTTAGGGGCAGCGGGAGAAGTCGAGACCCAGTACTTC. This translates into CASSLGAAGEVETQYF.

This clone was detected once. The chain employs TRBV10-3 and TRBJ2-7; 12 nucleotides align to TRBD2. The CDR3 covers 14 residues. Germline V gene lookup returns CDR1 ENHRY and CDR2 SYGVKD. Losses at the gene ends were 6 bases for V and 2 bases for J; bases not matched to a gene: 2. Written as DNA, the CDR3 is TGTGCCATCAGCAGGACTAGCGGGACCTACGAGCAGTACTTC. Encoded protein: CAISRTSGTYEQYF.

The CDR3 reads CASSLNRGPGEKLFF. The CDR3 DNA sequence: TGCGCCAGCAGCCTAAACAGGGGCCCGGGGGAAAAACTGTTTTTT. This sequence joins TRBV4-1 and TRBJ1-4; 7 positions agree with TRBD1. The CDR3 totals 15 residues. Germline V gives CDR1 MGHRA, CDR2 YSYEKL. The ends lost 4 bases at V and 8 bases at J; junction bases unmatched: 10.

CDR3 protein: CASSGDGDRVGGGEKLFF. The CDR3 DNA is TGTGCCAGCAGTGGGGACGGGGACAGGGTGGGCGGGGGTGAAAAACTGTTTTTT. The chain combines TRBV28 with TRBJ1-4, with 9 bases matching TRBD1. The CDR3 contains 18 residues. Germline V gene lookup returns CDR1 MDHEN and CDR2 SYDVKM. The V segment lost 5 bases and the J segment 7 bases; nucleotides outside the gene matches: 17.

The V and J genes are TRBV7-9 and TRBJ1-1; D ambiguous. Germline CDR1 and CDR2: SEHNR and FQNEAQ (reference sequence). V was cut by 5 bases and J by 8 bases, with 9 bases left in between. The CDR3 is 11 amino acids. CDR3 region: CASSLSGEAFF. CDR3 nucleotides: TGTGCCAGCAGCCTGTCGGGGGAAGCTTTCTTT.

This clone was observed a handful of times. The CDR3 spells CASSQEDRGPKSYEQYF. CDR3 bases: TGTGCCAGCAGCCAAGAGGACAGGGGGCCGAAGTCCTACGAGCAGTACTTC. The rearrangement links TRBV14 to TRBJ2-7; the match to TRBD1 covers 11 bases. Looked up from germline, CDR1 is SGHDN and CDR2 is FVKESK. J gave up 1 base and V 0 bases, and 5 bases lay outside the gene matches. CDR3 size: 17 residues.

This clone has a single count. The CDR3 protein is CASSSQGYNEQFF. The CDR3 nucleotides are TGCGCCAGCAGCTCACAGGGCTACAATGAGCAGTTCTTC. The chain is built from TRBV5-1 and TRBJ2-1, with D perhaps TRBD1 (6 bases). Germline CDR1 and CDR2: SGHRS and YFSETQ. Trimming took off 3 bases at V and 3 bases at J, with 7 bases between the two ends. The CDR3 runs to 13 residues. Supplemented by reference TRBV5-1 and TRBJ2-1, the full variable domain reads KAGVTQTPRYLIKTRGQQVTLSCSPISGHRSVSWYQQTPGQGLQFLFEYFSETQRNKGNFPGRFSGRQFSNSRSEMNVSTLELGDSALYLCASSSQGYNEQFFGPGTRLTVL.

V gene TRBV9 combines with J gene TRBJ2-1; D not resolved. Per germline, CDR1 SGDLS and CDR2 YYNGEE. CDR3 length: 13 amino acids. The V and J ends lost 4 bases and 5 bases respectively, with 10 bases between them. CDR3 sequence (DNA): TGTGCCAGCAGCCTAGACACACACAATGAGCAGTTCTTC. Translating it yields CASSLDTHNEQFF.